Listed below are T cell receptor beta chains from one sample, sequenced in a study of cytomegalovirus exposure and HLA in healthy donors. Assay used: immunoSEQ multiplex PCR; TCRdb lists only in-frame clones, some missing. The sample lists some 110,000 clones, over 60% occurring once. Sequencing input: PBMCs. The receptors here all came from a woman between 18 and 30 years old in good health and CMV-seropositive. Both conserved end residues are part of each CDR3. D genes are given only for firm matches. Clone size is stated in some rows and not others, as once, few, many or a class when expanded.

d_gene | j_gene | abundance | v_gene | CDR3aa | CDR3nt
TRBD1 | TRBJ1-2 | - | TRBV15 | CATSNPDRENYGYTF | TGTGCCACCAGCAACCCGGACAGGGAAAACTATGGCTACACCTTC
- | TRBJ1-2 | - | TRBV6-5 | CASSYGRRNGYTF | TGTGCCAGCAGTTACGGGAGACGAAATGGCTACACCTTC
- | TRBJ2-7 | few | TRBV6-5 | CASSSGYLYEQYF | TGTGCCAGCAGTTCAGGCTACCTCTACGAGCAGTACTTC
TRBD1 | TRBJ2-3 | - | TRBV28 | CASPPTGEGTDTQYF | TGTGCCAGCCCTCCCACAGGGGAAGGCACAGATACGCAGTATTTT
- | TRBJ1-1 | few | TRBV5-1 | CASSLVGEGAEAFF | TGCGCCAGCAGCTTGGTTGGGGAGGGGGCTGAAGCTTTCTTT
TRBD1 | TRBJ1-5 | - | TRBV2 | CASRGTDSGQPQHF | TGTGCCAGCAGAGGGACAGACTCGGGGCAGCCCCAGCATTTT
- | TRBJ2-7 | - | TRBV15 | CATSRGLVLSYEQYF | TGTGCCACCAGCAGGGGACTTGTGCTATCCTACGAGCAGTACTTC
- | TRBJ2-7 | - | TRBV5-1 | CASSLESGGRPKQYF | TGCGCCAGCAGCTTGGAGAGCGGAGGGAGGCCGAAGCAGTACTTC
- | TRBJ1-1 | - | TRBV5-1 | CASSLLSVVNTEAFF | TGCGCCAGCAGCTTGTTGTCTGTCGTGAACACTGAAGCTTTCTTT
- | TRBJ2-7 | - | TRBV10-3 | CASSPLSTYEQYF | TGTGCCAGCAGCCCCCTAAGTACCTACGAGCAGTACTTC
TRBD2 | TRBJ2-1 | - | TRBV4-1 | CASSQHAGTSGKYNEQFF | TGCGCCAGCAGCCAGCACGCTGGAACTAGCGGCAAATACAATGAGCAGTTCTTC
TRBD2 | TRBJ2-2 | - | TRBV5-8 | CASSLGSSGRSTGELFF | TGTGCCAGCAGCTTGGGGTCTAGCGGGAGAAGCACCGGGGAGCTGTTTTTT
TRBD1 | TRBJ1-2 | - | TRBV5-1 | CASSLGGQARSGYTF | TGCGCCAGCAGCTTGGGGGGACAGGCAAGGAGTGGCTACACCTTC
- | TRBJ2-3 | - | TRBV10-3 | CAILEADTQYF | TGTGCCATCCTTGAGGCAGATACGCAGTATTTT